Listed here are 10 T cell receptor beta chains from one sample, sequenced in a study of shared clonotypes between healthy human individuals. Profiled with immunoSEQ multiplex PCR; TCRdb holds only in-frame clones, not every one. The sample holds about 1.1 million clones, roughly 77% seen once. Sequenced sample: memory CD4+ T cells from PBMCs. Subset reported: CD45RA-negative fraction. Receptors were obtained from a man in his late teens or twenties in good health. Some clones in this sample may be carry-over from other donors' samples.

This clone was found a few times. CDR3 amino acids: CSGTGGVNEKLFF. The DNA of the CDR3 is TGCAGTGGAACGGGAGGGGTTAATGAAAAACTGTTTTTT. The chain employs TRBV29-1 and TRBJ1-4, with a tentative D call TRBD1 (5 bases). In germline, CDR1 is SQVTM, CDR2 ANQGSEA. The CDR3 contains 13 residues.

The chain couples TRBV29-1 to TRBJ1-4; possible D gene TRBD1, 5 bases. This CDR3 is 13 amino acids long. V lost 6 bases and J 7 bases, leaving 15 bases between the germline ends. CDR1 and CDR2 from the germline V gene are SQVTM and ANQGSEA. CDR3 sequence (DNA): TGCAGCGTGCGGGACTTGGGGGTTGAAAAACTGTTTTTT. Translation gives CSVRDLGVEKLFF.

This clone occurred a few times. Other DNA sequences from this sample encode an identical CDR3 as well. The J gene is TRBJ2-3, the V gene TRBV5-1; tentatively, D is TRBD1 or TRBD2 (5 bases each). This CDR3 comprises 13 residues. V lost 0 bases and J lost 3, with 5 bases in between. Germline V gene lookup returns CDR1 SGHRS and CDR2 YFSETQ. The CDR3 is CASSLGGTDTQYF. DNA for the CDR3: TGCGCCAGCAGCTTGGGGGGGACAGATACGCAGTATTTT. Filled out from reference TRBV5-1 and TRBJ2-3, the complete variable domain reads KAGVTQTPRYLIKTRGQQVTLSCSPISGHRSVSWYQQTPGQGLQFLFEYFSETQRNKGNFPGRFSGRQFSNSRSEMNVSTLELGDSALYLCASSLGGTDTQYFGPGTRLTVL.

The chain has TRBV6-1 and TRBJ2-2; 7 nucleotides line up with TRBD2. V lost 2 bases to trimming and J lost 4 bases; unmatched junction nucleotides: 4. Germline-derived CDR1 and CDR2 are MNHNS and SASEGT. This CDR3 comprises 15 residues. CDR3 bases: TGTGCCAGCAGTGAACTCGGGGAGGGCACCGGGGAGCTGTTTTTT. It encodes CASSELGEGTGELFF.

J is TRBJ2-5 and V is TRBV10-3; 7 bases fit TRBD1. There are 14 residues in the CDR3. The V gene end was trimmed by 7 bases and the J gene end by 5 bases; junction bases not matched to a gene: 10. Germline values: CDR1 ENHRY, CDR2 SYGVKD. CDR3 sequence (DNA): TGTGCCATCAAGGGACAGAACCCAGCGGAGACCCAGTACTTC. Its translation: CAIKGQNPAETQYF.

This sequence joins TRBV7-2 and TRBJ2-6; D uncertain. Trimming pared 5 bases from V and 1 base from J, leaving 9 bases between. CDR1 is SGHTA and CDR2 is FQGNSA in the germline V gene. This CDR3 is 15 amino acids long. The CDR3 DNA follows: TGTGCCAGCAGCCCTAAGCCTTCTGGGGCCAACGTCCTGACTTTC. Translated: CASSPKPSGANVLTF.

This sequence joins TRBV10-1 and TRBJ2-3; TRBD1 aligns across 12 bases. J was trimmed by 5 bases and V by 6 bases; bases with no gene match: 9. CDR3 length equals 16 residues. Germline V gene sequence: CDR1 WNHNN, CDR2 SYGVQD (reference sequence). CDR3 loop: CASRAGTGGRGDTQYF. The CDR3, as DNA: TGCGCCAGCAGGGCCGGGACAGGGGGCAGGGGAGATACGCAGTATTTT.

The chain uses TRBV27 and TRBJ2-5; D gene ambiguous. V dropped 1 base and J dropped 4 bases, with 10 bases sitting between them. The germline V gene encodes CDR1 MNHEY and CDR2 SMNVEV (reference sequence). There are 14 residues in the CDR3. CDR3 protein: CASSLYTFGETQYF. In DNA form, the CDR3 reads TGTGCCAGCAGTTTATACACGTTTGGAGAGACCCAGTACTTC.

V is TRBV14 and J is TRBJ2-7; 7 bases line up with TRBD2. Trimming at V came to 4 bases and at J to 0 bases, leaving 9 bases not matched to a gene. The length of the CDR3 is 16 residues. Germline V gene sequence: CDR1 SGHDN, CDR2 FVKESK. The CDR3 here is CASSRREGLFSYEQYF. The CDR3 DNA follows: TGTGCCAGCAGCCGAAGGGAGGGGCTCTTCTCCTACGAGCAGTACTTC. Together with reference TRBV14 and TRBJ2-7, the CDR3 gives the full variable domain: EAGVTQFPSHSVIEKGQTVTLRCDPISGHDNLYWYRRVMGKEIKFLLHFVKESKQDESGMPNNRFLAERTGGTYSTLKVQPAELEDSGVYFCASSRREGLFSYEQYFGPGTRLTVT.

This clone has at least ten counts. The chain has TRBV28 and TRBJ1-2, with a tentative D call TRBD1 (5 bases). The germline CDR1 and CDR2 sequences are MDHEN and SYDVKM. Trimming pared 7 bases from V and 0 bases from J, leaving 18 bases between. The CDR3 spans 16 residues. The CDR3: CASKDRSGLANYGYTF. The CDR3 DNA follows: TGTGCCAGCAAGGATCGATCAGGGCTAGCTAACTATGGCTACACCTTC.